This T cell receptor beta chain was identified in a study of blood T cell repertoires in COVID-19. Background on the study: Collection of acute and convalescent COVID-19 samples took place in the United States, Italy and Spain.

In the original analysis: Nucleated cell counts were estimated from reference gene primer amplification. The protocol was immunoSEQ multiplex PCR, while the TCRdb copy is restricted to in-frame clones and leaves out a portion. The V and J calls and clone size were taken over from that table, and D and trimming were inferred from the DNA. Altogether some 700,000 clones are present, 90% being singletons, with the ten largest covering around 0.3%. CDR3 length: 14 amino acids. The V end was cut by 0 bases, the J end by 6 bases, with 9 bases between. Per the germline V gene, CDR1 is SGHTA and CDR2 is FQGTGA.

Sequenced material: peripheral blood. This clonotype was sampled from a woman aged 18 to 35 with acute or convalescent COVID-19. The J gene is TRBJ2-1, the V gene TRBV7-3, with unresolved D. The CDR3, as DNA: TGTGCCAGCAGCTTAACGGGCAGTTCCAATGAGCAGTTCTTC. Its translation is CASSLTGSSNEQFF.